This passage covers 23 T cell receptor beta chains from one sample sequenced in a study of hypomethylating agent response in myelodysplastic syndrome. Clones were sequenced by immunoSEQ multiplex PCR, and TCRdb holds only the in-frame ones, with some missing. Here the sample spans 6,000 to 6,500 clones, about 82% being singletons. Sample: bone marrow, taken before or after starting hypomethylating agent treatment for myelodysplastic syndrome (not recorded which). Receptors were obtained from a human donor with myelodysplastic syndrome.

This sequence joins TRBV18 and TRBJ2-6; D gene ambiguous. Looked up from germline, CDR1 is KGHSH and CDR2 is LQKENI. CDR3 length: 14 residues. The V and J ends lost 4 bases and 0 bases respectively, with 4 bases between them. This chain's CDR3 is CASSRSSGANVLTF. The DNA for the CDR3 is TGTGCCAGCTCACGGAGCTCTGGGGCCAACGTCCTGACTTTC.

V usage is TRBV6-1 and J usage is TRBJ1-4; 9 bases match TRBD1. CDR3 length equals 15 residues. After removal of 9 bases from V and 2 bases from J, the junction contained 7 bases not matched to a gene. Looked up from germline, CDR1 is MNHNS and CDR2 is SASEGT. The CDR3 DNA is TGTGCCAGTCGCGGACAGGGGTCTACTAATGAAAAACTGTTTTTT. This sequence encodes CASRGQGSTNEKLFF.

This clone is medium-sized (0.01 to 0.1%) in the sample. CDR3 residues: CASSLGPGGDQPQHF. CDR3 DNA: TGTGCCAGCAGCCTCGGGCCAGGCGGAGATCAGCCCCAGCATTTT. The chain carries TRBV7-9 and TRBJ1-5, with D unclear. The CDR3 contains 15 residues. Germline V lookup: CDR1 SEHNR, CDR2 FQNEAQ (reference sequence). V gave up 5 bases and J gave up 5 bases, with 16 bases separating them.

The chain has TRBV5-6 and TRBJ2-5, with TRBD1 identical over 7 bases. Germline CDR1 and CDR2: SGHDT and YYEEEE. The CDR3 runs 13 residues. Trimming removed 4 bases from V and 4 bases from J; junction bases left unmatched: 4. The CDR3 is CASSTDRVETQYF. CDR3 coding DNA: TGTGCCAGCAGCACCGACAGGGTAGAGACCCAGTACTTC.

The V gene is TRBV18, the J gene TRBJ1-2; 11 bases map to TRBD1. The CDR3 extends over 16 amino acids. V trimming: 2 bases; J trimming: 6 bases; junction bases outside the gene matches: 8. The germline V gene encodes CDR1 KGHSH and CDR2 LQKENI. DNA of the CDR3: TGTGCCAGCTCACCAAATTTAGGACAGGGGGCGAATGGCTACACCTTC. Its translation: CASSPNLGQGANGYTF. Drawing the rest from reference TRBV18 and TRBJ1-2, the complete variable domain is NAGVMQNPRHLVRRRGQEARLRCSPMKGHSHVYWYRQLPEEGLKFMVYLQKENIIDESGMPKERFSAEFPKEGPSILRIQQVVRGDSAAYFCASSPNLGQGANGYTFGSGTRLTVV.

This rearrangement joins TRBV11-2 to TRBJ2-5; no reliable D call. Germline V lookup: CDR1 SGHAT, CDR2 FQNNGV. V was shortened by 5 bases and J by 1 base, with 5 bases between the two germline ends. The CDR3 contains 12 residues. In DNA, the CDR3 is TGTGCCAGCAGCCCCAGCCAAGAGACCCAGTACTTC. Translating it yields CASSPSQETQYF.

The rearrangement joins TRBV5-1 to TRBJ2-5, with TRBD2 identical over 11 bases. CDR1 is SGHRS, CDR2 YFSETQ, per germline. After removal of 4 bases from V and 3 bases from J, the junction contained 2 bases not matched to a gene. This CDR3 is 14 amino acids long. The CDR3 coding sequence is TGCGCCAGCAGCAAGGGACTAGCGGAAGAGACCCAGTACTTC. Translation: CASSKGLAEETQYF.

The V call is TRBV6-1, the J call TRBJ2-3; no clear D. The CDR3 length is 14 residues. Germline-derived CDR1 and CDR2 are MNHNS and SASEGT. The germline V and J ends were trimmed by 3 bases and 7 bases, with 14 bases remaining between them. The CDR3 DNA sequence: TGTGCCAGCAGTGATAACTCCCGCCAGCATACGCAGTATTTT. This translates into CASSDNSRQHTQYF.

The chain recombines TRBV5-1 with TRBJ1-4; tentatively, D is TRBD1 (5 bases). The V end lost 5 bases, the J end lost 8 bases, and 16 bases lay between the germline ends. This CDR3 has 14 residues. Germline CDR1 SGHRS, CDR2 YFSETQ. The CDR3 loop is CASRAGGMIEKLFF. CDR3 coding DNA: TGCGCCAGCAGGGCCGGGGGGATGATAGAAAAACTGTTTTTT.

The chain joins TRBV7-1 to TRBJ2-1, with 11 bases lining up with TRBD2. TRBV7-1 is flagged as an ORF with uncertain function. V lost 5 bases to trimming and J lost 8 bases; unmatched junction nucleotides: 11. CDR3 length: 16 residues. For the CDR3, the DNA is TGTGCCAGCAGCGAACTGACTAGCGGGGCTGGGGATGAGCAGTTCTTC. This codes for CASSELTSGAGDEQFF.

This clone is categorized as large. The V gene is TRBV4-2, the J gene TRBJ2-1; 11 positions agree with TRBD2. The CDR3 consists of 15 residues. CDR1 is LGHNA and CDR2 is YNFKEQ in the germline V gene. V dropped 4 bases and J dropped 4; count of bases not matched to a gene: 3. For the CDR3, the DNA is TGTGCCAGCAGCCCCCGGACTAGCGGGTACAATGAGCAGTTCTTC. Translated: CASSPRTSGYNEQFF.

In its sample, this clone was seen once. The chain has TRBV4-2 and TRBJ2-5; 8 positions agree with TRBD2. The DNA end lines up better with TRBJ2-7; the J call may be wrong. Per germline, CDR1 LGHNA and CDR2 YNFKEQ. CDR3 length equals 16 residues. The CDR3 reads CASSQEGTGGPYEQYF. In DNA form, the CDR3 reads TGTGCCAGCAGCCAAGAAGGGACGGGAGGGCCCTACGAGCAGTACTTC.

The rearrangement links TRBV7-2 to TRBJ1-2; TRBD1 agrees at 7 bases. The V segment lost 1 base and the J segment 0 bases; nucleotides outside the gene matches: 8. CDR3 length equals 17 residues. Per the germline V gene, CDR1 is SGHTA and CDR2 is FQGNSA. CDR3 amino acids: CASSLVTGSGTNYGYTF. CDR3 sequence (DNA): TGTGCCAGCAGCTTAGTGACAGGGTCGGGAACTAACTATGGCTACACCTTC.

The chain carries TRBV9 and TRBJ2-1; D possibly uses TRBD1 or TRBD2 (5 bases each). In germline, CDR1 is SGDLS, CDR2 YYNGEE. The CDR3 is 15 amino acids. Trimming stripped 5 bases from V and 8 bases from J, with 20 bases between. CDR3 residues: CASRETGTYLHEQFF. The CDR3 nucleotides are TGTGCCAGCAGGGAAACCGGGACCTATCTCCATGAGCAGTTCTTC. The entire variable domain, with the rest obtained from reference TRBV9 and TRBJ2-1, is as follows: DSGVTQTPKHLITATGQRVTLRCSPRSGDLSVYWYQQSLDQGLQFLIQYYNGEERAKGNILERFSAQQFPDLHSELNLSSLELGDSALYFCASRETGTYLHEQFFGPGTRLTVL.

The chain employs TRBV27 and TRBJ2-7; D gene unclear. The CDR3 covers 14 residues. The germline gives CDR1 MNHEY, CDR2 SMNVEV (reference sequence). V was shortened by 0 bases and J by 3 bases, with 9 bases between the two germline ends. CDR3 residues: CASSLSGQYYEQYF. CDR3 nucleotides: TGTGCCAGCAGTTTATCAGGGCAATACTACGAGCAGTACTTC.

This sequence joins TRBV25-1 and TRBJ1-2; no firm D call. This CDR3 region has 12 residues. Per the germline V gene, CDR1 is MGHDK and CDR2 is SYGVNS. V gave up 9 bases and J gave up 3 bases, with 11 bases separating them. CDR3 residues: CASYRGDYGYTF. In nucleotides, the CDR3 is TGTGCCAGTTACCGCGGGGACTATGGCTACACCTTC.

The chain uses TRBV7-3 and TRBJ2-1; TRBD1 matches 7 bases. V was pared by 3 bases and J by 4 bases, with 18 bases of the junction left unmatched. Looked up from germline, CDR1 is SGHTA and CDR2 is FQGTGA. This CDR3 has 19 amino acids. The CDR3 protein is CASSFQPLTPGTAYNEQFF. In DNA form, the CDR3 reads TGTGCCAGCAGCTTTCAACCCCTCACGCCCGGGACAGCTTACAATGAGCAGTTCTTC. Combining the CDR3 with reference TRBV7-3 and TRBJ2-1 gives the whole variable domain GAGVSQTPSNKVTEKGKYVELRCDPISGHTALYWYRQSLGQGPEFLIYFQGTGAADDSGLPNDRFFAVRPEGSVSTLKIQRTERGDSAVYLCASSFQPLTPGTAYNEQFFGPGTRLTVL.

The chain combines TRBV5-1 with TRBJ2-2, with 9 bases identical to TRBD2. The V gene end was trimmed by 4 bases and the J gene end by 5 bases; junction bases not matched to a gene: 15. This CDR3 has 18 amino acids. Germline V gene data show CDR1 as SGHRS and CDR2 as YFSETQ. CDR3 residues: CASSRKQTRSGGTGELFF. CDR3 in DNA: TGCGCCAGCAGCCGTAAGCAGACCAGAAGCGGGGGGACCGGGGAGCTGTTTTTT.

V and J are TRBV7-2 and TRBJ2-3, with D unresolved. The length of the CDR3 is 14 residues. The V end was cut by 5 bases, the J end by 10 bases, with 19 bases between. Germline V gene lookup returns CDR1 SGHTA and CDR2 FQGNSA. CDR3 sequence (DNA): TGTGCCAGCAGCCCCCTGGACGCACGCCAGGCGCAGTATTTT. Translation gives CASSPLDARQAQYF.

V usage is TRBV11-1 and J usage is TRBJ1-2; possibly TRBD1 for D (6 bases). The CDR3 spans 12 residues. The germline V gene encodes CDR1 SGHAT and CDR2 FQDESV (reference sequence). V lost 8 bases, J lost 3 bases, and 10 bases lay in between. In nucleotides, the CDR3 is TGTGCCAGCGGCCGACAGGACTATGGCTACACCTTC. Amino acid sequence: CASGRQDYGYTF.

V is TRBV16 and J is TRBJ2-7; D is uncertain. The CDR3 length is 14 residues. The germline gives CDR1 KGHSY, CDR2 FQNENV. Trimming left V 0 bases short and J 0 bases short, with 6 bases between. This CDR3 is CASSQSSTSYEQYF. CDR3 sequence (DNA): TGTGCCAGCAGCCAATCGTCTACCTCCTACGAGCAGTACTTC.

This clone was observed a few times. The rearrangement links TRBV27 to TRBJ2-3; 10 nucleotides line up with TRBD2. V was clipped by 6 bases and J by 5 bases; unmatched bases: 11. CDR1 is MNHEY and CDR2 is SMNVEV in the germline V gene (reference sequence). The CDR3 consists of 16 residues. The CDR3: CASRPRGEREGDTQYF. The CDR3 DNA reads TGTGCCAGCAGGCCCCGAGGGGAGCGGGAGGGAGATACGCAGTATTTT.

This clone was counted a single time. V and J are TRBV29-1 and TRBJ1-2; D gene ambiguous. The ends were cut back, 6 bases at V and 8 bases at J, with 16 bases in the middle. The germline V gene encodes CDR1 SQVTM and CDR2 ANQGSEA. This CDR3 comprises 12 residues. The CDR3 is CSVRLRADGYTF. The CDR3 nucleotides are TGCAGCGTGAGGTTGAGGGCTGACGGCTACACCTTC.